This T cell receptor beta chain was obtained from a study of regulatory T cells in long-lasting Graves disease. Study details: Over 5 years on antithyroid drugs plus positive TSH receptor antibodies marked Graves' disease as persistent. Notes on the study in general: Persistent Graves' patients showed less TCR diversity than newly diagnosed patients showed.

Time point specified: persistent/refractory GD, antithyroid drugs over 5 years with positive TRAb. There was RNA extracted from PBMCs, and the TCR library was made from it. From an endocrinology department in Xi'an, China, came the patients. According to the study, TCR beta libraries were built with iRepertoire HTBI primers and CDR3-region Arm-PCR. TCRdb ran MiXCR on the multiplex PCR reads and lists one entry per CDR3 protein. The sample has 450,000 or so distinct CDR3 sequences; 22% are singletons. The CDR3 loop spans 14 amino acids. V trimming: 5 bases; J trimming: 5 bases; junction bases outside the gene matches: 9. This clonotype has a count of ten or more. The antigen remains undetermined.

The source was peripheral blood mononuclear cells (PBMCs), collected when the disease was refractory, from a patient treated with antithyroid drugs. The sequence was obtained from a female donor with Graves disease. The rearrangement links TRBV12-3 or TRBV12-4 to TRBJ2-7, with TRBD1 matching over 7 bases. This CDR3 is CASSIIQGTDEQYF. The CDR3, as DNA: TGTGCCAGCAGTATTATACAGGGGACGGACGAGCAGTACTTC.